This T cell receptor (beta chain) was identified in a study of human T cells and chemical hapten exposure. In its sample, this clonotype was seen many times. TCRdb reanalysed the RACE reads using MiXCR and keeps one entry per CDR3 protein. The repertoire holds just under 65,000 distinct CDR3 sequences, approximately 11% seen once, with roughly 2.3% in the top ten. The time point here: patch test 3, about 24 weeks after DPC sensitization. The sample's treatment: therapeutic diphenylcyclopropenone sensitization with weekly scalp DPC. The CDR3 covers 14 residues. With 8 bases clipped from V and 2 bases from J, the junction kept 7 bases outside the gene matches. CDR1 is KGHSH and CDR2 is LQKENI in the germline V gene.

Sequencing used whole blood, obtained in connection with sensitization to the hapten diphenylcyclopropenone (DPC). This chain joins TRBV18 and TRBJ2-7, with 9 bases lining up with TRBD1. This TCR came from a woman in her thirties with alopecia areata. Some clones in this sample may be carry-over from other donors' samples. CDR3 DNA: TGTGCCAGCACAAAGGACAGGGGCGCCTACGAGCAGTACTTC. Protein: CASTKDRGAYEQYF.